These 21 T cell receptor beta chains originate from one sample sequenced in a study of T cells expressing NK-cell markers. Each CDR3 protein gets one entry in TCRdb, which reprocessed the 5' RACE reads and gives no DNA. The sample data list 400,000 to 550,000 distinct CDR3 sequences. Sequencing was done on a sample of blood T cells: a sorted CD56 or NKG2C T cell subset, CD4+ or CD8+ T cells, or bulk PBMC T cells (not recorded which). The receptors were gathered from a woman between 18 and 70 years old in good health.

The gene calls are TRBV9 and TRBJ2-1; TCRdb reports TRBD2, a call that lacks DNA to check it against. This CDR3 comprises 19 residues. Looked up from germline, CDR1 is SGDLS and CDR2 is YYNGEE. CDR3 loop: CASSGIPASAGGPYNEQFF.

The chain has TRBV14 and TRBJ1-1; TCRdb outputs TRBD1, but without DNA this stays unchecked. Germline CDR1 is SGHDN and CDR2 is FVKESK. The CDR3 covers 16 residues. The chain's CDR3 is CASSRSDRGRYTEAFF. The variable domain in full, completed from reference TRBV14 and TRBJ1-1, reads EAGVTQFPSHSVIEKGQTVTLRCDPISGHDNLYWYRRVMGKEIKFLLHFVKESKQDESGMPNNRFLAERTGGTYSTLKVQPAELEDSGVYFCASSRSDRGRYTEAFFGQGTRLTVV.

The rearrangement links TRBV6-1 to TRBJ1-5. Germline V gene data show CDR1 as MNHNS and CDR2 as SASEGT. The CDR3 is 13 amino acids. CDR3 residues: CASSDDTLGPQHF.

V and J are TRBV28 and TRBJ2-4. Germline assignment: CDR1 MDHEN and CDR2 SYDVKM. This CDR3 comprises 12 residues. This CDR3 is CASMGRVNIQYF.

CDR3 sequence reads: CSAYRQGGAYGYTF. The chain couples TRBV29-1 to TRBJ1-2; lacking DNA, the TRBD1 call made by TCRdb goes unchecked. This CDR3 spans 14 amino acids. Germline CDR1 and CDR2: SQVTM and ANQGSEA.

The rearrangement links TRBV20-1 to TRBJ2-7. The CDR3 is 11 amino acids. The V gene's germline CDR1 is DFQATT and CDR2 SNEGSKA (reference sequence). The CDR3 region is CSATHSYEQYF.

V is TRBV5-1 and J is TRBJ2-3. Germline V CDR1 and CDR2: SGHRS, YFSETQ. The CDR3 has 12 amino acids. This chain's CDR3 is CASSQQEDTQYF.

The J gene is TRBJ1-5, the V gene TRBV6-1; TCRdb's D call of TRBD1 is untestable without DNA. This CDR3 spans 14 amino acids. Germline V gene lookup returns CDR1 MNHNS and CDR2 SASEGT. CDR3 loop: CASYSQGARQPQHF.

The chain employs TRBV3-1 and TRBJ2-7; TCRdb calls TRBD2, which cannot be checked without DNA. The CDR3 has 14 amino acids. Looked up from germline, CDR1 is LGHDT and CDR2 is YNNKEL (reference sequence). CDR3 sequence reads: CASSRLAGYYEQYF.

The rearrangement links TRBV20-1 to TRBJ2-6; checking the TCRdb D call of TRBD1 is not possible without DNA. CDR3 size: 14 residues. Germline V CDR1 and CDR2: DFQATT, SNEGSKA (reference sequence). CDR3 protein: CSAPRSGGANVLTF.

This chain uses TRBV7-6 with TRBJ2-3; there is no DNA to check the TCRdb D call of TRBD2. This CDR3 spans 16 amino acids. The germline V gene encodes CDR1 SGHVS and CDR2 FNYEAQ. Here the CDR3 reads CASSLIAEDSTDTQYF.

CDR3 residues: CASSSLRRGAHNEQFF. The chain uses TRBV11-2 and TRBJ2-1; TCRdb gives TRBD2 as the D gene, but with no DNA this cannot be confirmed. The CDR3 contains 16 residues. The germline gives CDR1 SGHAT, CDR2 FQNNGV.

V is TRBV7-3 and J is TRBJ2-1; TCRdb names TRBD1, which stays unverified in the absence of DNA. CDR1 and CDR2 (germline): SGHTA, FQGTGA. The CDR3 consists of 16 residues. CDR3 in amino acids: CASSPQGRGSYNEQFF.

The chain uses TRBV7-9 and TRBJ1-1. The germline gives CDR1 SEHNR, CDR2 FQNEAQ (reference sequence). The CDR3 spans 14 residues. CDR3 loop: CASSAPPGLMEAFF.

This chain links TRBV6-2 or TRBV6-3 with TRBJ1-1; checking the TCRdb D call of TRBD1 is not possible without DNA. Germline CDR1 MNHEY, CDR2 SVGEGT. The CDR3 has 12 amino acids. The CDR3 protein is CASSLGQGKVFF.

V is TRBV7-2 and J is TRBJ2-1. The CDR3 is 12 residues long. The germline V gene encodes CDR1 SGHTA and CDR2 FQGNSA. CDR3 protein: CASSRQYNEQFF.

The chain employs TRBV24-1 and TRBJ1-1; TCRdb reports TRBD1, a call that lacks DNA to check it against. The CDR3 sequence is 16 residues long. Germline CDR1 reads KGHDR; CDR2 reads SFDVKD. CDR3 sequence: CATSDPAGGPNTEAFF.

CDR3 protein: CASRSSIGSSYNEQFF. The gene calls are TRBV6-5 and TRBJ2-1. This CDR3 comprises 16 residues. Germline values: CDR1 MNHEY, CDR2 SVGAGI.

CDR3: CSVAGLAGVGRREQYF. The chain couples TRBV29-1 to TRBJ2-7; TCRdb selects TRBD2, and the lack of DNA leaves this call unchecked. The CDR3 sequence is 16 residues long. CDR1 and CDR2 (germline): SQVTM, ANQGSEA.

The chain carries TRBV6-2 or TRBV6-3 and TRBJ2-2; TCRdb returns TRBD2, unconfirmable since there is no DNA. This CDR3 spans 16 amino acids. Germline V lookup: CDR1 MNHEY, CDR2 SVGEGT. CDR3: CASSYRLAANTGELFF.

The rearrangement uses TRBV7-2 and TRBJ2-5; TCRdb calls TRBD1, which cannot be checked without DNA. Germline lookup yields CDR1 SGHTA and CDR2 FQGNSA. This CDR3 comprises 13 residues. The CDR3 spells CASSLGGSVTQYF.